This entry describes one TCR beta chain. Its target is unknown. The study reverse transcribed the entire isolated RNA, so it sequenced expressed TCRB transcripts. Profiling relied on immunoSEQ multiplex PCR, and the TCRdb table lists in-frame clones only, not all of them. In the table there are 200,000 to 250,000 clones, 9.6% of which are singletons. This specimen comes from a study of beta chain features in type 1 diabetes. Study-wide findings and caveats: Here, the possible influence of HLA type (on TCRB rearrangement) remained unresolved.

Germline V gives CDR1 SGHDT, CDR2 YYEEEE. This CDR3 is built from 14 residues. V shed 0 bases and J shed 6 bases, with 10 bases lying between them. This chain connects TRBV5-6 to TRBJ2-1; D unresolved. The sequencing sample was made of naive CD4+ T cells from blood. This clonotype was obtained from a woman aged 18-29 years in good health. The CDR3 nucleotides read TGTGCCAGCAGCTTGGGTGAGCGTCTCAATGAGCAGTTCTTC. Its translation is CASSLGERLNEQFF. Looking up the rest from reference TRBV5-6 and TRBJ2-1 gives the full variable domain: DAGVTQSPTHLIKTRGQQVTLRCSPKSGHDTVSWYQQALGQGPQFIFQYYEEEERQRGNFPDRFSGHQFPNYSSELNVNALLLGDSALYLCASSLGERLNEQFFGPGTRLTVL.